This entry lists 9 T cell receptor beta chains sequenced from one sample in a study of T cell responses to AZD1222 COVID-19 vaccine. Clones were read by immunoSEQ multiplex PCR, and TCRdb kept only the in-frame ones, dropping some. This table holds about 73,000 clones, almost 90% found once. Sequences were derived from peripheral blood, sampled 28 days after the second AZD1222 dose. The receptors originated from an adult who received the AZD1222 COVID-19 vaccine.

The J gene is TRBJ2-1, the V gene TRBV2; the match to TRBD2 covers 11 bases. Germline-derived CDR1 and CDR2 are SNHLY and FYNNEI. The CDR3 totals 15 residues. V lost 6 bases, J lost 4 bases, and 5 bases stayed unmatched. CDR3 DNA sequence: TGTGCCAGCAGGCTAGCGGGGGGCATATACAATGAGCAGTTCTTC. Translating gives CASRLAGGIYNEQFF.

This chain joins TRBV6-2 or TRBV6-3 and TRBJ1-5, with TRBD1 as a possible D gene (6 bases). Germline-derived CDR1 and CDR2 are MNHEY and SVGEGT. Trimming stripped 5 bases from V and 11 bases from J, with 10 bases between. The CDR3 sequence is 11 residues long. The CDR3 protein is CASSLRGAQHF. The DNA for the CDR3 is TGTGCCAGCAGTCTTAGGGGGGCCCAGCATTTT.

The chain links TRBV12-3 or TRBV12-4 to TRBJ1-3, with D uncertain. The V gene lost 6 bases and the J gene lost 4 bases, with 10 bases spanning the gap. There are 13 residues in the CDR3. In DNA, the CDR3 is TGTGCCAGCAGCCCCCGGGCGGGAAACACCATATATTTT. Protein: CASSPRAGNTIYF.

The gene calls are TRBV5-1 and TRBJ1-3; D is uncertain. The germline V and J ends were trimmed by 0 bases and 0 bases, with 4 bases remaining between them. Germline CDR1 and CDR2: SGHRS and YFSETQ. CDR3 length equals 14 residues. The CDR3 loop reads CASSLGDSGNTIYF. The CDR3 DNA is TGCGCCAGCAGCTTGGGCGACTCTGGAAACACCATATATTTT.

This clone was seen once. The J gene is TRBJ2-2, the V gene TRBV4-3; 12 bases align to TRBD2. CDR3 size: 18 residues. Per the germline V gene, CDR1 is LGHNA and CDR2 is YSLEER. V lost 1 base, J lost 3 bases, and 6 bases stayed unmatched. As DNA, the CDR3 is TGCGCCAGCAGCCAAGTTGCTAGCGGGGGGGCCGACACCGGGGAGCTGTTTTTT. Translation gives CASSQVASGGADTGELFF.

This clone appeared once. J is TRBJ2-2 and V is TRBV27; D not resolved. V was clipped by 3 bases and J by 1 base, with 15 bases between them. The CDR3 totals 17 residues. Germline CDR1 is MNHEY and CDR2 is SMNVEV (reference sequence). The CDR3 sequence is CASSFHRLDVNTGELFF. As DNA, the CDR3 is TGTGCCAGCAGTTTTCATAGGTTGGACGTGAACACCGGGGAGCTGTTTTTT.

The gene calls are TRBV5-4 and TRBJ1-2, with 9 bases fitting TRBD1. Germline V gene lookup returns CDR1 SGHNT and CDR2 YYREEE (reference sequence). This CDR3 region has 14 residues. Trimming removed 4 bases from V and 5 bases from J; junction bases left unmatched: 6. CDR3 bases: TGTGCCAGCAGCCGGGGACAGGGTAATTATGGCTACACCTTC. Residues: CASSRGQGNYGYTF. Combining the CDR3 with reference TRBV5-4 and TRBJ1-2 gives the whole variable domain ETGVTQSPTHLIKTRGQQVTLRCSSQSGHNTVSWYQQALGQGPQFIFQYYREEENGRGNFPPRFSGLQFPNYSSELNVNALELDDSALYLCASSRGQGNYGYTFGSGTRLTVV.

This clone has a single count. V and J are TRBV10-3 and TRBJ1-2; D unclear. Looked up from germline, CDR1 is ENHRY and CDR2 is SYGVKD. V gave up 3 bases and J gave up 8 bases, with 16 bases separating them. The CDR3 is 14 residues long. CDR3 in DNA: TGTGCCATCAGTGACTCTGGACTTCTAGGAGGCTACACCTTC. This codes for CAISDSGLLGGYTF.

V gene TRBV7-9 combines with J gene TRBJ1-1, with a tentative D call TRBD1 (5 bases). This CDR3 is 15 amino acids long. CDR1 is SEHNR, CDR2 FQNEAQ, per germline (reference sequence). Trimming removed 2 bases at V and 4 bases at J, with 14 bases between. The DNA for the CDR3 is TGTGCCAGCAGCTTATCTGGGGGAAGGAGCACTGAAGCTTTCTTT. Its translation is CASSLSGGRSTEAFF. The variable domain in full, completed from reference TRBV7-9 and TRBJ1-1, reads DTGVSQNPRHKITKRGQNVTFRCDPISEHNRLYWYRQTLGQGPEFLTYFQNEAQLEKSRLLSDRFSAERPKGSFSTLEIQRTEQGDSAMYLCASSLSGGRSTEAFFGQGTRLTVV.